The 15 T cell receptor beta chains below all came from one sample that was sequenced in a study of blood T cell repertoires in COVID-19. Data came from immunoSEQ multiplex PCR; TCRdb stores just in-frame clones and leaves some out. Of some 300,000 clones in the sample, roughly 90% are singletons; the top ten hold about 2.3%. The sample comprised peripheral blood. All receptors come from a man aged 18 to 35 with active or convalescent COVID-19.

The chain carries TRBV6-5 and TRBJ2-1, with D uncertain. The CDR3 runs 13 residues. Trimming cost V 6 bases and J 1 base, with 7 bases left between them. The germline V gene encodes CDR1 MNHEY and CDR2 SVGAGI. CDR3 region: CASSLDSYNEQFF. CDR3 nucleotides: TGTGCCAGCAGCCTAGATTCCTACAATGAGCAGTTCTTC.

The CDR3 is CASSQAGTAYTDTQYF. CDR3 DNA sequence: TGTGCCAGCAGCCAGGCCGGGACAGCATACACAGATACGCAGTATTTT. The V gene is TRBV3-1 (or the pseudogene TRBV3-2), the J gene TRBJ2-3; 7 bases align to TRBD1. The V gene's germline CDR1 is LGHDT and CDR2 YNNKEL (reference sequence). The CDR3 has 16 residues. V lost 3 bases to trimming and J lost 2 bases; unmatched junction nucleotides: 8.

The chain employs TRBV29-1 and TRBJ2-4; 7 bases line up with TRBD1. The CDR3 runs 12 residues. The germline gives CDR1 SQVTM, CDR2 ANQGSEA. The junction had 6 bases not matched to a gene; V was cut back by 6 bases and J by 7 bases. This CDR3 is CSVTTGDNIQYF. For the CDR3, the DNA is TGCAGCGTAACTACAGGGGACAACATTCAGTACTTC.

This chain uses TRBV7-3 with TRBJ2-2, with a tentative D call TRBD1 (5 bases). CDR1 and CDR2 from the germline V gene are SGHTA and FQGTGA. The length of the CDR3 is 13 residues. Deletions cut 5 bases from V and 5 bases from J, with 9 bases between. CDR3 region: CASSLQGTGELFF. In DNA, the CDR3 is TGTGCCAGCAGCCTCCAGGGTACCGGGGAGCTGTTTTTT.

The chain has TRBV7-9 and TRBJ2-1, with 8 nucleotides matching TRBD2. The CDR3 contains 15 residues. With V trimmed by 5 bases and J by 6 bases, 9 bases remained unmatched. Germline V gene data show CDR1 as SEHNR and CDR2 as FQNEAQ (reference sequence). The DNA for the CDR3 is TGTGCCAGCAGCCAGAGCGGGAGATTAAGCAATGAGCAGTTCTTC. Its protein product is CASSQSGRLSNEQFF.

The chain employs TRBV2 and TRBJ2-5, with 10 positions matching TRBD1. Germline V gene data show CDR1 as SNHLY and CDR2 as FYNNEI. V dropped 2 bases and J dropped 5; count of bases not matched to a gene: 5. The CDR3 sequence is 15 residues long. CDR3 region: CASSELGTGDETQYF. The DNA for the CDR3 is TGTGCCAGCAGTGAACTGGGGACAGGGGATGAGACCCAGTACTTC. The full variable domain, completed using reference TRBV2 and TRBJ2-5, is EPEVTQTPSHQVTQMGQEVILRCVPISNHLYFYWYRQILGQKVEFLVSFYNNEISEKSEIFDDQFSVERPDGSNFTLKIRSTKLEDSAMYFCASSELGTGDETQYFGPGTRLLVL.

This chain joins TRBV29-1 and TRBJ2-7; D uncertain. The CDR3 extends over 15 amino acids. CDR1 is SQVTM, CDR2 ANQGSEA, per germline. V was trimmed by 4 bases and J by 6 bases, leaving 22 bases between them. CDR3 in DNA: TGCAGCGTTGTTGCTGTGTCTAGGAGTTCTCCCGAGCAGTACTTC. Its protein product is CSVVAVSRSSPEQYF.

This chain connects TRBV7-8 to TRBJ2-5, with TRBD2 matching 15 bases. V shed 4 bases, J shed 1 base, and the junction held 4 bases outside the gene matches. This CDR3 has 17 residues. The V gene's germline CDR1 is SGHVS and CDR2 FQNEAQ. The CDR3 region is CASSSRGLAGGQETQYF. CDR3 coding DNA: TGTGCCAGCAGCTCAAGGGGACTAGCGGGGGGCCAAGAGACCCAGTACTTC.

This CDR3 reads CASSIRGLGEAFF. In DNA form, the CDR3 reads TGTGCCAGTAGTATCAGGGGGCTCGGTGAAGCTTTCTTT. This chain connects TRBV19 to TRBJ1-1; TRBD1 agrees at 8 bases. CDR3 size: 13 residues. From germline, CDR1 is LNHDA and CDR2 SQIVND (reference sequence). The ends lost 3 bases at V and 7 bases at J; junction bases unmatched: 4.

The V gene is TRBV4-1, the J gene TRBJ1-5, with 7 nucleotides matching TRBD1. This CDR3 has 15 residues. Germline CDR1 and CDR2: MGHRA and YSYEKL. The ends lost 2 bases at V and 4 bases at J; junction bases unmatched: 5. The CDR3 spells CASSQIGTVNQPQHF. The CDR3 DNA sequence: TGCGCCAGCAGCCAAATCGGGACAGTGAATCAGCCCCAGCATTTT.

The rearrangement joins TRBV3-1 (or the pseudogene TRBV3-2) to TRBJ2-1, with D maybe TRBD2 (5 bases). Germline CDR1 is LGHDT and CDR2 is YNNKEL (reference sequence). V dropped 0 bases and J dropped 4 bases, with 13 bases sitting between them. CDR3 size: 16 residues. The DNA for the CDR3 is TGTGCCAGCAGCCAAGAACGGGGTGTTTGGTACAATGAGCAGTTCTTC. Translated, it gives CASSQERGVWYNEQFF.

CDR3 residues: CASSFVITDTQYF. Here the CDR3 DNA reads TGTGCCAGCAGCTTCGTTATAACAGATACGCAGTATTTT. The chain combines TRBV11-2 with TRBJ2-3; no reliable D call. Germline V gene data show CDR1 as SGHAT and CDR2 as FQNNGV. The CDR3 sequence is 13 residues long. V lost 3 bases, J lost 3 bases, and 7 bases lay in between.

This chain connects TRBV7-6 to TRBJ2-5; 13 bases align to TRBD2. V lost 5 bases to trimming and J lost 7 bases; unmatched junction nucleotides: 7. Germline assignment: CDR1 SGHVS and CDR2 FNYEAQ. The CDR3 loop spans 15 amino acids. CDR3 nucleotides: TGTGCCAGCAGCGTCGGACTAGCGGGAGTGGTGACCCAGTACTTC. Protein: CASSVGLAGVVTQYF. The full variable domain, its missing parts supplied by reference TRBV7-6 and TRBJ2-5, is GAGVSQSPRYKVTKRGQDVALRCDPISGHVSLYWYRQALGQGPEFLTYFNYEAQQDKSGLPNDRFSAERPEGSISTLTIQRTEQRDSAMYRCASSVGLAGVVTQYFGPGTRLLVL.

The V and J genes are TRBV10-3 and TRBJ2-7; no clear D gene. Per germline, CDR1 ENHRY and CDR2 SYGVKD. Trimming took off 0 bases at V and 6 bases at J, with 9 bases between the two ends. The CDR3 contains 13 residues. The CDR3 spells CAISESVGLEQYF. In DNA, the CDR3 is TGTGCCATCAGTGAGTCAGTGGGCCTCGAGCAGTACTTC.

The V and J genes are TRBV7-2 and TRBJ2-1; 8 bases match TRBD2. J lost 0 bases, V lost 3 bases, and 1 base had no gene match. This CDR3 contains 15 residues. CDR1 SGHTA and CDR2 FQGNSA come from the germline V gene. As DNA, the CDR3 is TGTGCCAGCAGCTTTGCGGGGGGCTCCTACAATGAGCAGTTCTTC. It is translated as CASSFAGGSYNEQFF. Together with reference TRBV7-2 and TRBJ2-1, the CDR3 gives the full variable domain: GAGVSQSPSNKVTEKGKDVELRCDPISGHTALYWYRQSLGQGLEFLIYFQGNSAPDKSGLPSDRFSAERTGGSVSTLTIQRTQQEDSAVYLCASSFAGGSYNEQFFGPGTRLTVL.